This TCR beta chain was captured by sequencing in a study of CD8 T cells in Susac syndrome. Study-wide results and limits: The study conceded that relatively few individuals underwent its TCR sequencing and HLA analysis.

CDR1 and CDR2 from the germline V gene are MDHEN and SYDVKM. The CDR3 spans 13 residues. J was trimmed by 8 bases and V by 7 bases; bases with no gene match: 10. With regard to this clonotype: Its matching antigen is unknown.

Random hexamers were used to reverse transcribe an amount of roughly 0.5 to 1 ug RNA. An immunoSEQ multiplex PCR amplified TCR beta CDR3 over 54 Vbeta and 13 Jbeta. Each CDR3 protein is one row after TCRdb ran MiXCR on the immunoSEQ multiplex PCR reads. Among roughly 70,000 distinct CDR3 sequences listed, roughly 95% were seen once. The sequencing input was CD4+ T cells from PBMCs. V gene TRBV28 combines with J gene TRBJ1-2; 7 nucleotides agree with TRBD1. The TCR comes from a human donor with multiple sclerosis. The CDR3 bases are TGTGCCAGCACACCTTTAGGGGGCGAAGGCTACACCTTC. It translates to CASTPLGGEGYTF.